This TCR beta chain came from a study of blood T cell repertoires in COVID-19. Whole-study context: From the United States, Italy and Spain came samples of acute and convalescent COVID-19. T cells, B-cell-depleted T cells, or PBMCs provided the cDNA or gDNA that served as material.

The authors' processing: Amplification from reference gene primers served as the basis for estimated nucleated cell counts. TCRdb's copy holds only in-frame clones and misses some; the assay was immunoSEQ multiplex PCR. That table is the source of V, J and clone size, and D and trimming were worked out from the DNA. The data hold some 310,000 clones, with under 90% observed a single time. V gave up 9 bases and J gave up 2 bases; unmatched junction bases: 6. CDR1 is KGHDR and CDR2 is SFDVKD in the germline V gene. The CDR3 totals 13 residues. V and J are TRBV24-1 and TRBJ2-7, with TRBD2 identical over 7 bases. The receptor's source is a woman in her twenties or thirties with COVID-19, enrolled during active disease. Sample: peripheral blood. CDR3 loop: CATSRSGAYEQYF. CDR3 DNA sequence: TGTGCCACCTCCCGGAGCGGGGCCTACGAGCAGTACTTC.